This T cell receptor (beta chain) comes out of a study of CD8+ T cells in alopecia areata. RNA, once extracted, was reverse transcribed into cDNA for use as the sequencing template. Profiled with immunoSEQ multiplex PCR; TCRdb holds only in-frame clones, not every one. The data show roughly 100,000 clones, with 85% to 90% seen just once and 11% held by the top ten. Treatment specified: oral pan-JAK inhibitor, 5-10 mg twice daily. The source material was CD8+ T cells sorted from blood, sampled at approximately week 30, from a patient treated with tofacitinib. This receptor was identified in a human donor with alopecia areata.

The CDR3: CASSLVQPNTEAFF. DNA of the CDR3: TGTGCCAGCAGCTTAGTACAGCCGAACACTGAAGCTTTCTTT. This chain uses TRBV11-2 with TRBJ1-1; D gene uncertain. The V and J ends lost 1 base and 1 base respectively, with 7 bases between them. Per germline, CDR1 SGHAT and CDR2 FQNNGV. CDR3 length equals 14 residues.